Below, one T cell receptor (beta chain) is given with its context. Unique molecular identifiers tagged the TCR beta cDNA libraries. Via MiXCR, TCRdb re-called the PCR reads, giving one row per CDR3 protein. Among roughly 570,000 distinct CDR3 sequences listed, less than 40% were seen once. This sample was taken from a study of post-analysis software for immune sequencing data. The receptor was derived from a girl aged 2-17 years with multiple sclerosis. Sequencing used blood.

The CDR3 DNA follows: TGTGCCAGCGGGGGTCTAGCGGCTGAGCAGTTCTTC. It specifies CASGGLAAEQFF. This chain joins TRBV12-3 or TRBV12-4 and TRBJ2-1; 7 nucleotides match TRBD2. Germline trimming cut 8 bases from V and 9 bases from J; bases unmatched to any gene: 7. The CDR3 length is 12 residues.